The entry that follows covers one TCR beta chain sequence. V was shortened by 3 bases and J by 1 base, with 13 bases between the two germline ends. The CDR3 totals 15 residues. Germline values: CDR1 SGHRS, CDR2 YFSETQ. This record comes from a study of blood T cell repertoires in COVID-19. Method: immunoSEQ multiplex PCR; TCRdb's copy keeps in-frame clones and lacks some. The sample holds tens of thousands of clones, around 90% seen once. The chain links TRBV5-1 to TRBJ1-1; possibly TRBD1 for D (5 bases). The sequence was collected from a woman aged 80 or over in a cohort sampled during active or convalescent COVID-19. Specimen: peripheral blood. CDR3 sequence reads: CASSSRAGENTEAFF. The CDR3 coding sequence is TGCGCCAGCAGCTCAAGGGCGGGGGAGAACACTGAAGCTTTCTTT.